This entry concerns a single TCR beta chain. Its antigen is unknown. This sample was included in a study of CD8+CD57+ T cells in acquired aplastic anemia. Study at large: CD4+ and CD8+ cells, once sorted, gave DNA averaging approximately 3.3 ug. Regarding the study as a whole: CD8+ Simpson's diversity in patients was not significantly different from that in controls. Patients had roughly 29 CD8+ CDR3 sequences in common with controls (the shared set).

For CDR3 and TCR beta VDJ profiling, genomic DNA was the template used. TCRdb processed the reads anew with MiXCR; each CDR3 protein has one entry. The sample records 200,000 to 250,000 distinct CDR3 sequences, approximately 35% being singletons. The V and J ends lost 5 bases and 10 bases, in that order; junction bases with no gene match: 14. The CDR3 is made up of 15 amino acids. The receptor's source is a human donor in good health, serving as a control. The chain is built from TRBV12-3 or TRBV12-4 and TRBJ2-3, with 8 nucleotides matching TRBD1. The sequenced sample consisted of sorted CD4+, CD8+, or CD8+CD57+ T cells (not recorded which) from PBMCs. CDR3 region: CASSNRIKTGGAQYF. CDR3 coding DNA: TGTGCCAGCAGTAACCGGATCAAAACAGGGGGAGCGCAGTATTTT.